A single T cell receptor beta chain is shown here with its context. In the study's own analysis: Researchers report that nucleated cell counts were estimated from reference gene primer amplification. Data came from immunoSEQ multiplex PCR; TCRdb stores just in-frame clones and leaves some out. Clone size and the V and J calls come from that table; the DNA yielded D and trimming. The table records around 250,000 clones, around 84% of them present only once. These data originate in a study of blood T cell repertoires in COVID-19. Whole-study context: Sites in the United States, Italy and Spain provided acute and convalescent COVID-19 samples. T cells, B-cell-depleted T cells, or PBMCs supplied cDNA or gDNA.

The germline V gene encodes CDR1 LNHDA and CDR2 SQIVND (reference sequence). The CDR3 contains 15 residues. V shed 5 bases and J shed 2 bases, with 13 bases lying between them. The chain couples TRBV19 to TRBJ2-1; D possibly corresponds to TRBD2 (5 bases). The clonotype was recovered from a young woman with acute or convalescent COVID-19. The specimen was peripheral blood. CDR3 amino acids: CASSFLANTYNEQFF. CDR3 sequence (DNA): TGTGCCAGTAGTTTCCTAGCCAATACCTACAATGAGCAGTTCTTC.